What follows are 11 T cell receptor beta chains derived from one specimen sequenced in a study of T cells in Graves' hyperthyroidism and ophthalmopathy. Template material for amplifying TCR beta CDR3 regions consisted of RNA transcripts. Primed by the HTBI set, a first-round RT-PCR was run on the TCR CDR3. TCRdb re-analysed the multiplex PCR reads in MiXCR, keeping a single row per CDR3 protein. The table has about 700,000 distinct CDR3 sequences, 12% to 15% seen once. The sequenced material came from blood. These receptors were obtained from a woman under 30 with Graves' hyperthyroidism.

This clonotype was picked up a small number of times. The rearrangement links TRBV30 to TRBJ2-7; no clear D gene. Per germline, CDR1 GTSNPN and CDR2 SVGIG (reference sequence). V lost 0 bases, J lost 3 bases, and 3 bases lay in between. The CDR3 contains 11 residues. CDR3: CAWSVVYEQYF. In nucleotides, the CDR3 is TGTGCCTGGAGTGTAGTCTACGAGCAGTACTTC.

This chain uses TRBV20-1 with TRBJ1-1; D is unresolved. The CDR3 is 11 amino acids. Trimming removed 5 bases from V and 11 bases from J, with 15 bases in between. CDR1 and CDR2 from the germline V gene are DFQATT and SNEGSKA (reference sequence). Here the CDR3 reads CSAPPGLVAFF. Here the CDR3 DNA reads TGCAGTGCTCCCCCCGGGCTCGTTGCTTTCTTT.

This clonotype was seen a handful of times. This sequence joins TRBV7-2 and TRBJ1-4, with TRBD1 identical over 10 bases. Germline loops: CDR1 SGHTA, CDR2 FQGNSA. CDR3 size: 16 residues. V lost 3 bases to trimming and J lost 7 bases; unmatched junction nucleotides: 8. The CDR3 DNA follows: TGTGCCAGCAGCTTGAATTCCGGGACAGGGGCTGAAAAACTGTTTTTT. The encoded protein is CASSLNSGTGAEKLFF.

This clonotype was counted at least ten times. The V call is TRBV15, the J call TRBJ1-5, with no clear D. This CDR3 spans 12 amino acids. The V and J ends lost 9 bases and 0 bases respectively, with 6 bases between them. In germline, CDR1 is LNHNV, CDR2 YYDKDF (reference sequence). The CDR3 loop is CATGFSNQPQHF. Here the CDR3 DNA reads TGTGCCACGGGATTTAGCAATCAGCCCCAGCATTTT.

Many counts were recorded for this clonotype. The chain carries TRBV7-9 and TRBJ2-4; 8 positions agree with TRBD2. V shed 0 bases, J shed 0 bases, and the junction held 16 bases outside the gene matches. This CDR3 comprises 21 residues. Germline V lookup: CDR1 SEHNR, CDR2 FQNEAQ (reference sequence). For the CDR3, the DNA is TGTGCCAGCAGCTTAGCCGGGGCGGGAGGACCTCGGGGCCAAGCCAAAAACATTCAGTACTTC. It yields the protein CASSLAGAGGPRGQAKNIQYF.

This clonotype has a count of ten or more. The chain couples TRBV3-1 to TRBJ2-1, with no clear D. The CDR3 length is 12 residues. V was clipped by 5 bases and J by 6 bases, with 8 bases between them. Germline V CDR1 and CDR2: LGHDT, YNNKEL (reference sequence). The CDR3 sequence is CASSGLGNEQFF. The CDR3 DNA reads TGTGCCAGCAGCGGGTTGGGCAATGAGCAGTTCTTC.

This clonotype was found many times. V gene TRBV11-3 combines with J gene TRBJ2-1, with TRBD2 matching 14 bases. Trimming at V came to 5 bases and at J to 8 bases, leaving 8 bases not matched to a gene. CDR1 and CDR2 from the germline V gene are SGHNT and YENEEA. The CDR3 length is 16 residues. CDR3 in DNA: TGTGCCAGCAGCAGACGACTAGCGGGAGGGTCGGATGAGCAGTTCTTC. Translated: CASSRRLAGGSDEQFF.

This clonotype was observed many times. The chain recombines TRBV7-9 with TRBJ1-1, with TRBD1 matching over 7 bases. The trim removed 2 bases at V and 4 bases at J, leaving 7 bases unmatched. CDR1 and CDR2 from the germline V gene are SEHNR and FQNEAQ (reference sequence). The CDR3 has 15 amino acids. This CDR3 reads CASSLLRGDGTEAFF. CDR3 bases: TGTGCCAGCAGCTTACTCAGGGGGGATGGCACTGAAGCTTTCTTT.

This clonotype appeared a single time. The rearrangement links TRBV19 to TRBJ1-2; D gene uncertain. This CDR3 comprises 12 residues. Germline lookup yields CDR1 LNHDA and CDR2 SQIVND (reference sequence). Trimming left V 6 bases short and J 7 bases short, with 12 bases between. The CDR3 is CASRPRGGGYTF. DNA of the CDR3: TGTGCCAGTAGGCCACGGGGAGGTGGCTACACCTTC.

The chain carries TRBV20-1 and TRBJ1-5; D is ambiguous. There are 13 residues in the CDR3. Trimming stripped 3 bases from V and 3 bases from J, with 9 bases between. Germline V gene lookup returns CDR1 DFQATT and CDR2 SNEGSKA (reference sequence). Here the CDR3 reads CSARSRDNQPQHF. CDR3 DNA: TGCAGTGCTAGGAGCCGGGACAATCAGCCCCAGCATTTT.

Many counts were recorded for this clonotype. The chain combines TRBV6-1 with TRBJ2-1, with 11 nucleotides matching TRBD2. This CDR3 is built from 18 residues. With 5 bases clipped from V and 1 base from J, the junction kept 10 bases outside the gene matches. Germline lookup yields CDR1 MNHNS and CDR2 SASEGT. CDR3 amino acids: CASSSTSGGGVSYNEQFF. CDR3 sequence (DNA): TGTGCCAGCAGTTCTACTAGCGGGGGCGGGGTATCCTACAATGAGCAGTTCTTC.